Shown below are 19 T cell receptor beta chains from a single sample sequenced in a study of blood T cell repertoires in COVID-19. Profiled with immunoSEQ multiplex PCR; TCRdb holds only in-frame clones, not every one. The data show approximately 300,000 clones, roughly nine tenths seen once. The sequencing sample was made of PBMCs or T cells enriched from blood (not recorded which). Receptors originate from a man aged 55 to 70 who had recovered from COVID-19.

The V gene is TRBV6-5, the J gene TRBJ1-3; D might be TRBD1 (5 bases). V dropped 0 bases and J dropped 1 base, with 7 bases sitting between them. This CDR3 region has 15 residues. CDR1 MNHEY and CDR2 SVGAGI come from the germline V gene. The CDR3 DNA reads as TGTGCCAGCAGTTACTCTGGACATTCTGGAAACACCATATATTTT. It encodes CASSYSGHSGNTIYF.

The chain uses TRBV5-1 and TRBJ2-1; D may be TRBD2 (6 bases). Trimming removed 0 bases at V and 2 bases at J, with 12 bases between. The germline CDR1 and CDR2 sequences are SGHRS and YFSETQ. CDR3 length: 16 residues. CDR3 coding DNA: TGCGCCAGCAGCTTGGGAATGCGGGGACCCTACAATGAGCAGTTCTTC. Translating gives CASSLGMRGPYNEQFF.

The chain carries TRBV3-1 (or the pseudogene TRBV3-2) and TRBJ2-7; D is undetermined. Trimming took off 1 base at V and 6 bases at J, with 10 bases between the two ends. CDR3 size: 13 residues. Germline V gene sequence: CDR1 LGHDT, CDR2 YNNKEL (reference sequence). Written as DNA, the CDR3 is TGTGCCAGCAGCCAAGGTCCCCCAGGCGAGCAGTACTTC. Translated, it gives CASSQGPPGEQYF.

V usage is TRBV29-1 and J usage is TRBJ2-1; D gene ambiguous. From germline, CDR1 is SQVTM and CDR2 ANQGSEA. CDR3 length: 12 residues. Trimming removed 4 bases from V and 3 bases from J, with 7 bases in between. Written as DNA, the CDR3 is TGCAGCGTTGGACGGAGCTACAATGAGCAGTTCTTC. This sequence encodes CSVGRSYNEQFF.

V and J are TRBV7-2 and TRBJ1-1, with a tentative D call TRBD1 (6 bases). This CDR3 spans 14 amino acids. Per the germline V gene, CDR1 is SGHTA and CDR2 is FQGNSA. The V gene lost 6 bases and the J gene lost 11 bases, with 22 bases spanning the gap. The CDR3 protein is CASRLSPGAELAFF. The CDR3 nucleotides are TGTGCCAGCAGGCTCAGCCCAGGGGCGGAGTTGGCTTTCTTT.

CDR3 residues: CATSRDLGQHSNQPQHF. The CDR3 DNA sequence: TGTGCCACCAGCAGAGATCTGGGACAGCATAGCAATCAGCCCCAGCATTTT. The chain recombines TRBV15 with TRBJ1-5, with 7 positions matching TRBD1. Germline-derived CDR1 and CDR2 are LNHNV and YYDKDF (reference sequence). Trimming at V came to 0 bases and at J to 0 bases, leaving 5 bases not matched to a gene. CDR3 length: 17 amino acids.

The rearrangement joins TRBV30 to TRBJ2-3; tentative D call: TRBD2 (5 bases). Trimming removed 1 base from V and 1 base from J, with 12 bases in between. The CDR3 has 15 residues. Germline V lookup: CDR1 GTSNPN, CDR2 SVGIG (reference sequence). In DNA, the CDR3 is TGTGCCTGGAGTGGTGGGAGTGGCGGCACAGATACGCAGTATTTT. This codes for CAWSGGSGGTDTQYF.

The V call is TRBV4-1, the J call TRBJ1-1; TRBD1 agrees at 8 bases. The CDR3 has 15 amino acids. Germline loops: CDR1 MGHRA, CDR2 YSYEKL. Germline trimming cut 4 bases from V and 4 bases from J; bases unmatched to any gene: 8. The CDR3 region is CASSPNRGFGTEAFF. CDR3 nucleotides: TGCGCCAGCAGCCCAAACAGGGGGTTTGGCACTGAAGCTTTCTTT.

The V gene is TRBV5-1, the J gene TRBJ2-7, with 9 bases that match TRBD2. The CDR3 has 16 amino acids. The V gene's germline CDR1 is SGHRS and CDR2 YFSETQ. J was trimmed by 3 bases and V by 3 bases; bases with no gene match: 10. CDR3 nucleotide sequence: TGCGCCAGCAGCTCTAGAGTGGGACTAGCAGGCTACGAGCAGTACTTC. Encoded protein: CASSSRVGLAGYEQYF.

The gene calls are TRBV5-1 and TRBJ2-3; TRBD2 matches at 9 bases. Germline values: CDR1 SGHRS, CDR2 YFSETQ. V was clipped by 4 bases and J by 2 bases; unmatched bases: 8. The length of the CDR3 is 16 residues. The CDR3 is CASSPWTSEFTDTQYF. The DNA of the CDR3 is TGCGCCAGCAGCCCATGGACTAGCGAATTCACAGATACGCAGTATTTT.

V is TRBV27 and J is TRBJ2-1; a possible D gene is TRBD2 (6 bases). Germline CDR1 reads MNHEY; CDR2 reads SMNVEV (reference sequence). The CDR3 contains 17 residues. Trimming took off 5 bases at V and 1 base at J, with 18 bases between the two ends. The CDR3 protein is CASSRGDRGTSYNEQFF. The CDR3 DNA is TGTGCCAGCAGTCGAGGCGACAGAGGGACTTCCTACAATGAGCAGTTCTTC.

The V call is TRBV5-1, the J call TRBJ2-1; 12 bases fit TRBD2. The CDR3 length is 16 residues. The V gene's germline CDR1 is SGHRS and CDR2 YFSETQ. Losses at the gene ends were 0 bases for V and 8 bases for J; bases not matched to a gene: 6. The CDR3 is CASSLGLAGVVDEQFF. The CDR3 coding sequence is TGCGCCAGCAGCTTGGGACTAGCGGGAGTGGTGGATGAGCAGTTCTTC.

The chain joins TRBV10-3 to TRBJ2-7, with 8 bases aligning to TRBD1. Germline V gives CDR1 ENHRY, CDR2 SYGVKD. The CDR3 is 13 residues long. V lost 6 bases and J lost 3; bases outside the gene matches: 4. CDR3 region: CAIRQGADYEQYF. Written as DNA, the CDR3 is TGTGCCATCAGGCAGGGGGCGGACTACGAGCAGTACTTC.

The CDR3 DNA reads as TGTGCCAGCAGCTTGGACAGGGAGTACACTGAAGCTTTCTTT. Encoded protein: CASSLDREYTEAFF. The chain recombines TRBV5-4 with TRBJ1-1; D possibly corresponds to TRBD1 (6 bases). The V gene's germline CDR1 is SGHNT and CDR2 YYREEE (reference sequence). Trimming left V 0 bases short and J 3 bases short, with 9 bases between. The CDR3 spans 14 residues.

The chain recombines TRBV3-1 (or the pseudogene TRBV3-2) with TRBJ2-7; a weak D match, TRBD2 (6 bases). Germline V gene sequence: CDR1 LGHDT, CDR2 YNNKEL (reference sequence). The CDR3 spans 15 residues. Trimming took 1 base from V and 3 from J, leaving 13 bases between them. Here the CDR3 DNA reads TGTGCCAGCAGCCAAGGTTCGCTAGCGAGCTACGAGCAGTACTTC. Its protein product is CASSQGSLASYEQYF.

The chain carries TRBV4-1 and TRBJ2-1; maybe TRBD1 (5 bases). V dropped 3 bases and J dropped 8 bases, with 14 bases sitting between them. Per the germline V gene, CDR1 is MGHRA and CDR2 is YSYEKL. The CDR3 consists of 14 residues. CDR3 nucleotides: TGCGCCAGCAGCCACCTCCTCGACAGTGATGAGCAGTTCTTC. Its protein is CASSHLLDSDEQFF.

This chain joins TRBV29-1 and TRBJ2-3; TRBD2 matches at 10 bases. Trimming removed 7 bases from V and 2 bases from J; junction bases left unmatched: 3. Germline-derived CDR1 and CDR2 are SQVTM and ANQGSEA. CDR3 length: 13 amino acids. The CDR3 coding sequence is TGCAGCGGAACTAGCGGGATCACAGATACGCAGTATTTT. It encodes CSGTSGITDTQYF.

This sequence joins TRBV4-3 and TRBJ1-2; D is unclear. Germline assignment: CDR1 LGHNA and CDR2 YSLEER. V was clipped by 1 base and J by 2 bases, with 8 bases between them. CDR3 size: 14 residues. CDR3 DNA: TGCGCCAGCAGCCAAGTCGGCGGAAACTATGGCTACACCTTC. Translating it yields CASSQVGGNYGYTF.

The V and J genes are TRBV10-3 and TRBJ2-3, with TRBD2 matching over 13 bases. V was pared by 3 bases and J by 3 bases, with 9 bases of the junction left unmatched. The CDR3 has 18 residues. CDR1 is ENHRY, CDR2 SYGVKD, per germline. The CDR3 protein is CAISDQGRTSGRTDTQYF. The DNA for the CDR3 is TGTGCCATCAGTGACCAGGGAAGGACTAGCGGGAGAACAGATACGCAGTATTTT.